Included here is one TCR beta chain sequence, with context. The antigen is not known. This record belongs to a study of T cell responses to AZD1222 COVID-19 vaccine. Findings of the study overall: Researchers report vaccine-associated CD4 TCRs spanning spike, with dominance at 160-218 and 743-854. Baseline testing showed seropositivity in only a handful of AZD1222 recipients.

V lost 8 bases to trimming and J lost 5 bases; unmatched junction nucleotides: 9. There are 13 residues in the CDR3. Per germline, CDR1 SGHDN and CDR2 FVKESK. The repertoire was sequenced with immunoSEQ multiplex PCR; TCRdb's copy has only in-frame clones and lacks some. The sample yields some 64,000 clones, around 83% seen once. The receptor comes from an adult in good health. The chain employs TRBV14 and TRBJ2-7; 7 bases match TRBD1. The sequencing used peripheral blood, collected on day 0 of AZD1222 vaccination. The CDR3 is CASGNRGTNEQYF. The CDR3 nucleotides read TGTGCCAGCGGGAACAGGGGAACCAACGAGCAGTACTTC.